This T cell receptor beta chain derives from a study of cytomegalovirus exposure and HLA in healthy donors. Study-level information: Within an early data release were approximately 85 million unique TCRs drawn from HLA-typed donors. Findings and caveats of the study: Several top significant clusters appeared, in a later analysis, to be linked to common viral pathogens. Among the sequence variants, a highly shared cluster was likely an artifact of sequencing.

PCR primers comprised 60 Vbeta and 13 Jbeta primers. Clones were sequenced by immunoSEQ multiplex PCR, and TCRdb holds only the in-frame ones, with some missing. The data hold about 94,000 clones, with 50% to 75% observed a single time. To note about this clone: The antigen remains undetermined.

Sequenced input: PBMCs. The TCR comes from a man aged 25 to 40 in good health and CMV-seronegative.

Written as DNA, the CDR3 is TGTGCCAGTCAGGACAGGGTCGAACAGCCCCAGCATTTT. The encoded protein is CASQDRVEQPQHF. The chain carries TRBV2 and TRBJ1-5, with 8 nucleotides matching TRBD1. From germline, CDR1 is SNHLY and CDR2 FYNNEI. CDR3 length equals 13 residues. V trimming: 9 bases; J trimming: 7 bases; junction bases outside the gene matches: 8.